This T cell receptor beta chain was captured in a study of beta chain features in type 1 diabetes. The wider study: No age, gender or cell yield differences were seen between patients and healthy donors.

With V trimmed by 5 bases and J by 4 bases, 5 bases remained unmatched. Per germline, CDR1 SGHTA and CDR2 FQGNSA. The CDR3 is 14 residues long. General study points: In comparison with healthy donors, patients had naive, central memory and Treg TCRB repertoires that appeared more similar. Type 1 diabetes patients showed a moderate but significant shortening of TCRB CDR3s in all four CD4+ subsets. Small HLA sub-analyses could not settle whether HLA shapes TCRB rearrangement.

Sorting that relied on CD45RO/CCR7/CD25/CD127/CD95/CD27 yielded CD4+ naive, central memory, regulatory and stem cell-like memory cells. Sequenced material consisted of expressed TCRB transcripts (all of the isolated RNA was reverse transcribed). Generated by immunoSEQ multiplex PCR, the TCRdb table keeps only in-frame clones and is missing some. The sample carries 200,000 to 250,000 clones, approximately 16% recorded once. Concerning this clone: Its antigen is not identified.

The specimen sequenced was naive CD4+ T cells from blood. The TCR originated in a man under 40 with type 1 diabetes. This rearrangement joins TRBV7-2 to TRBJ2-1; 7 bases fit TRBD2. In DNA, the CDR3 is TGTGCCAGCAGCCTCCTTAGCGGGTACAATGAGCAGTTCTTC. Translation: CASSLLSGYNEQFF.